Each of the 30 T cell receptor beta chains below was sequenced from the same sample in a study of blood T cell repertoires in COVID-19. Some clones are missing from TCRdb's copy, which holds only in-frame ones; the method was immunoSEQ multiplex PCR. The sample lists 150,000 to 200,000 clones; around 80% were seen once. Sequencing used peripheral blood. The receptors were sampled from a human donor in a cohort sampled during active COVID-19.

The chain employs TRBV5-1 and TRBJ2-7, with 8 positions matching TRBD1. J lost 0 bases, V lost 6 bases, and 8 bases had no gene match. The CDR3 has 15 amino acids. Germline values: CDR1 SGHRS, CDR2 YFSETQ. CDR3 nucleotides: TGCGCCAGCAACGCACCGGGACAGGCCTCCTACGAGCAGTACTTC. Amino acid sequence: CASNAPGQASYEQYF. Full variable domain (rest looked up from reference TRBV5-1 and TRBJ2-7): KAGVTQTPRYLIKTRGQQVTLSCSPISGHRSVSWYQQTPGQGLQFLFEYFSETQRNKGNFPGRFSGRQFSNSRSEMNVSTLELGDSALYLCASNAPGQASYEQYFGPGTRLTVT.

The V gene is TRBV12-3 or TRBV12-4, the J gene TRBJ1-4; D gene unclear. This CDR3 has 11 amino acids. V was trimmed by 3 bases and J by 16 bases, leaving 12 bases between them. CDR3: CASSLGSTRFF. The CDR3 bases are TGTGCCAGCAGTTTGGGCTCAACGCGGTTTTTT.

This chain uses TRBV3-1 (or the pseudogene TRBV3-2) with TRBJ1-5; D is uncertain. The ends were cut back, 4 bases at V and 4 bases at J, with 8 bases in the middle. Germline CDR1 is LGHDT and CDR2 is YNNKEL (reference sequence). This CDR3 contains 13 residues. The CDR3 sequence: CASSPTPNQPQHF. In nucleotides, the CDR3 is TGTGCCAGCAGCCCGACACCTAATCAGCCCCAGCATTTT.

V and J are TRBV9 and TRBJ1-2; D is possibly TRBD1 (5 bases). The CDR3 consists of 12 residues. Trimming pared 4 bases from V and 10 bases from J, leaving 14 bases between. CDR1 is SGDLS and CDR2 is YYNGEE in the germline V gene. For the CDR3, the DNA is TGTGCCAGCAGCCTTACACAGGAACCCTACACCTTC. It encodes CASSLTQEPYTF.

The chain uses TRBV30 and TRBJ1-5, with 9 bases matching TRBD1. CDR3 length equals 13 residues. V lost 7 bases and J lost 3; bases outside the gene matches: 4. CDR1 and CDR2 from the germline V gene are GTSNPN and SVGIG (reference sequence). The CDR3 region is CASGQGNNQPQHF. The CDR3 DNA sequence: TGTGCCTCCGGACAGGGGAACAATCAGCCCCAGCATTTT.

The chain links TRBV30 to TRBJ1-1; 9 positions agree with TRBD1. The CDR3 runs 15 residues. V was clipped by 2 bases and J by 4 bases; unmatched bases: 8. In germline, CDR1 is GTSNPN, CDR2 SVGIG (reference sequence). CDR3 in DNA: TGTGCCTGGAGTATGAGGACAGGGGTGGGCACTGAAGCTTTCTTT. This sequence encodes CAWSMRTGVGTEAFF.

The J gene is TRBJ1-1, the V gene TRBV5-1, with D tentatively TRBD1 (5 bases). V lost 4 bases to trimming and J lost 0 bases, with 19 bases between them. Germline assignment: CDR1 SGHRS and CDR2 YFSETQ. This CDR3 region has 17 residues. CDR3 coding DNA: TGCGCCAGCAGCCAAATCAACCCGGAGGGGATGAACACTGAAGCTTTCTTT. Encoded protein: CASSQINPEGMNTEAFF.

The V and J genes are TRBV4-1 and TRBJ2-1; 8 nucleotides match TRBD1. The length of the CDR3 is 17 residues. Germline V gene lookup returns CDR1 MGHRA and CDR2 YSYEKL. V was pared by 1 base and J by 0 bases, with 5 bases of the junction left unmatched. The CDR3 is CASSQGDRSSSYNEQFF. The CDR3 region has the DNA TGCGCCAGCAGCCAAGGGGACAGGTCGAGCTCCTACAATGAGCAGTTCTTC.

The chain joins TRBV7-9 to TRBJ1-5, with a weak D call TRBD1 (6 bases). CDR3 size: 18 residues. Trimming shortened V by 0 bases and J by 0 bases, and 15 bases separated the two germline ends. Looked up from germline, CDR1 is SEHNR and CDR2 is FQNEAQ (reference sequence). CDR3 loop: CASSLAEAGDYSNQPQHF. As DNA, the CDR3 is TGTGCCAGCAGCTTAGCGGAGGCAGGGGACTATAGCAATCAGCCCCAGCATTTT.

This rearrangement joins TRBV6-5 to TRBJ2-3, with 8 bases that match TRBD1. The V gene's germline CDR1 is MNHEY and CDR2 SVGAGI. J lost 4 bases, V lost 6 bases, and 9 bases had no gene match. The CDR3 spans 15 residues. CDR3 coding DNA: TGTGCCAGCAGAGACCCTCGGACAGGGCCAGATACGCAGTATTTT. This translates into CASRDPRTGPDTQYF.

In its sample, this clone was seen a few times. This rearrangement joins TRBV18 to TRBJ1-6; TRBD1 is a possible D gene (5 bases). V was trimmed by 6 bases and J by 10 bases, leaving 16 bases between them. Germline-derived CDR1 and CDR2 are KGHSH and LQKENI. This CDR3 contains 14 residues. CDR3 protein: CASSERGGASPLHF. The CDR3 DNA reads TGTGCCAGCTCGGAACGGGGAGGGGCCTCACCCCTCCACTTT.

The rearrangement joins TRBV2 to TRBJ2-7; D might be TRBD1 (5 bases). The CDR3 has 13 residues. Germline V gene sequence: CDR1 SNHLY, CDR2 FYNNEI. V was pared by 7 bases and J by 4 bases, with 14 bases between. CDR3 sequence reads: CASTQGDWYEQYF. The CDR3 DNA reads as TGTGCCAGCACCCAAGGGGATTGGTACGAGCAGTACTTC.

The chain has TRBV25-1 and TRBJ2-5; 7 bases map to TRBD1. CDR3 length: 15 amino acids. V lost 3 bases, J lost 2 bases, and 6 bases stayed unmatched. Looked up from germline, CDR1 is MGHDK and CDR2 is SYGVNS. Written as DNA, the CDR3 is TGTGCCAGCAGTGATAAGGGACAGCTGCAAGAGACCCAGTACTTC. Residues: CASSDKGQLQETQYF.

This CDR3 is CASSQSGTYNEQFF. For the CDR3, the DNA is TGTGCCAGCAGCCAAAGCGGAACTTACAATGAGCAGTTCTTC. The chain employs TRBV3-1 (or the pseudogene TRBV3-2) and TRBJ2-1, with a possible D match to TRBD2 (5 bases). The V and J ends lost 2 bases and 4 bases respectively, with 9 bases between them. The CDR3 is made up of 14 amino acids. CDR1 is LGHDT and CDR2 is YNNKEL in the germline V gene (reference sequence).

V and J are TRBV5-5 and TRBJ1-5; TRBD1 aligns across 7 bases. Unmatched junction bases numbered 4, after V lost 0 bases and J lost 4 bases. The CDR3 loop spans 15 amino acids. The V gene's germline CDR1 is SGHKS and CDR2 YYEKEE (reference sequence). The CDR3 protein is CASSLGQGPNQPQHF. CDR3 sequence (DNA): TGTGCCAGCAGCTTGGGACAGGGCCCGAATCAGCCCCAGCATTTT.

The chain is built from TRBV5-1 and TRBJ1-3; D not resolved. The V end lost 3 bases, the J end lost 2 bases, and 12 bases lay between the germline ends. Per the germline V gene, CDR1 is SGHRS and CDR2 is YFSETQ. The CDR3 sequence is 15 residues long. The CDR3 spells CASSSTGATGNTIYF. CDR3 DNA: TGCGCCAGCAGCTCCACTGGAGCCACTGGAAACACCATATATTTT.

The chain employs TRBV30 and TRBJ1-1; TRBD1 matches at 8 bases. Germline-derived CDR1 and CDR2 are GTSNPN and SVGIG (reference sequence). The CDR3 loop spans 13 amino acids. V shed 5 bases and J 0 bases; nucleotides not matched to a gene: 2. The CDR3 protein is CAWDRGMNTEAFF. DNA of the CDR3: TGTGCCTGGGACAGGGGCATGAACACTGAAGCTTTCTTT.

The gene calls are TRBV5-1 and TRBJ2-1; 7 bases are shared with TRBD2. The length of the CDR3 is 16 residues. Germline CDR1 is SGHRS and CDR2 is YFSETQ. J was trimmed by 9 bases and V by 10 bases; bases with no gene match: 22. The CDR3: CAGLARRGYWVGEQFF. Here the CDR3 DNA reads TGCGCCGGCCTGGCTCGGCGGGGGTATTGGGTGGGTGAGCAGTTCTTC.

J is TRBJ1-1 and V is TRBV3-1 (or the pseudogene TRBV3-2); unclear D gene. The length of the CDR3 is 14 residues. V lost 0 bases to trimming and J lost 5 bases, with 10 bases between them. Per germline, CDR1 LGHDT and CDR2 YNNKEL (reference sequence). This chain's CDR3 is CASSQEGSWTEAFF. In nucleotides, the CDR3 is TGTGCCAGCAGCCAAGAGGGCAGTTGGACTGAAGCTTTCTTT.

The chain combines TRBV3-1 (or the pseudogene TRBV3-2) with TRBJ2-3; 7 nucleotides align to TRBD2. The V and J ends lost 2 bases and 0 bases, in that order; junction bases with no gene match: 5. The germline V gene encodes CDR1 LGHDT and CDR2 YNNKEL (reference sequence). There are 16 residues in the CDR3. The CDR3 here is CASSQPSGFSTDTQYF. The CDR3 DNA is TGTGCCAGCAGCCAACCTAGCGGTTTTAGCACAGATACGCAGTATTTT.

The rearrangement uses TRBV19 and TRBJ2-1; 10 bases are shared with TRBD2. The germline gives CDR1 LNHDA, CDR2 SQIVND (reference sequence). V lost 4 bases to trimming and J lost 8 bases; unmatched junction nucleotides: 5. There are 14 residues in the CDR3. CDR3 in amino acids: CASSRPSGGDEQFF. DNA of the CDR3: TGTGCCAGTAGTAGGCCTAGCGGGGGAGATGAGCAGTTCTTC.

The DNA of the CDR3 is TGTGCCAGCAGTAACGAGGTGGGAGCGGGGGGGCTTTGGAATGAGCAGTTCTTC. Protein sequence: CASSNEVGAGGLWNEQFF. The rearrangement links TRBV6-2 or TRBV6-3 to TRBJ2-1; the match to TRBD2 covers 10 bases. From germline, CDR1 is MNHEY and CDR2 SVGEGT. The CDR3 totals 18 residues. J lost 7 bases, V lost 5 bases, and 17 bases had no gene match.

V gene TRBV4-2 combines with J gene TRBJ2-1; D is uncertain. The CDR3 sequence is 12 residues long. From germline, CDR1 is LGHNA and CDR2 YNFKEQ. The V and J ends lost 4 bases and 7 bases respectively, with 8 bases between them. The CDR3 reads CASSRLANEQFF. Written as DNA, the CDR3 is TGTGCCAGCAGCCGATTAGCTAATGAGCAGTTCTTC.

The rearrangement uses TRBV6-2 or TRBV6-3 and TRBJ2-5, with TRBD2 matching over 8 bases. The CDR3 extends over 16 amino acids. The junction had 6 bases not matched to a gene; V was cut back by 2 bases and J by 1 base. From germline, CDR1 is MNHEY and CDR2 SVGEGT. CDR3 residues: CASSYALAGIQETQYF. In nucleotides, the CDR3 is TGTGCCAGCAGTTACGCCCTAGCGGGTATCCAAGAGACCCAGTACTTC.

The J gene is TRBJ1-1, the V gene TRBV5-5, with 7 bases identical to TRBD1. V shed 4 bases and J 2 bases; nucleotides not matched to a gene: 5. The germline CDR1 and CDR2 sequences are SGHKS and YYEKEE (reference sequence). CDR3 length: 14 residues. The CDR3 region is CASSVDRVNTEAFF. CDR3 sequence (DNA): TGTGCCAGCAGCGTTGACAGGGTCAACACTGAAGCTTTCTTT.

The rearrangement uses TRBV24-1 and TRBJ2-1; D is perhaps TRBD2 (5 bases). CDR3 size: 13 residues. Trimming cost V 5 bases and J 8 bases, with 12 bases left between them. Germline values: CDR1 KGHDR, CDR2 SFDVKD. In DNA form, the CDR3 reads TGTGCCACCAGTGGAGGATCGGAGGATGAGCAGTTCTTC. This translates into CATSGGSEDEQFF.

The chain carries TRBV2 and TRBJ2-3; unclear D gene. Trimming took 2 bases from V and 0 from J, leaving 6 bases between them. CDR1 SNHLY and CDR2 FYNNEI come from the germline V gene. This CDR3 region has 14 residues. CDR3 loop: CASSELSSTDTQYF. The CDR3 region has the DNA TGTGCCAGCAGTGAACTGAGTAGCACAGATACGCAGTATTTT.

The chain uses TRBV12-3 or TRBV12-4 and TRBJ1-2; 8 positions match TRBD1. The CDR3 spans 13 residues. After removal of 1 base from V and 5 bases from J, the junction contained 0 bases not matched to a gene. The CDR3 loop reads CASSLGQGYGYTF. CDR3 DNA sequence: TGTGCCAGCAGTTTAGGACAGGGGTATGGCTACACCTTC.

This chain connects TRBV6-6 to TRBJ2-6; D unresolved. Germline-derived CDR1 and CDR2 are MNHNY and SVGAGI (reference sequence). V was pared by 4 bases and J by 0 bases, with 10 bases between. This CDR3 has 16 amino acids. CDR3 DNA sequence: TGTGCCAGCAGTTTAACAGTCCGCTCTGGGGCCAACGTCCTGACTTTC. Translation gives CASSLTVRSGANVLTF.

For this clone: The sample carries other DNA sequences with the same CDR3. The V gene is TRBV12-3 or TRBV12-4, the J gene TRBJ2-5, with a weak D call TRBD2 (5 bases). The CDR3 spans 13 residues. V was trimmed by 6 bases and J by 1 base, leaving 9 bases between them. CDR3: CASSLSGQETQYF. CDR3 DNA sequence: TGTGCCAGCAGCCTAAGCGGCCAAGAGACCCAGTACTTC.